This TCR beta chain comes out of a study of beta chain features in type 1 diabetes. The isolated RNA, all of it, was reverse transcribed, so expressed TCRB transcripts were what got sequenced. Assay used: immunoSEQ multiplex PCR; TCRdb lists only in-frame clones, some missing. The profile shows more than 300,000 clones, roughly a tenth of them singletons. A few counts support this clone. The antigen is not known. CDR1 and CDR2 from the germline V gene are SGHNT and YENEEA. Trimming took off 5 bases at V and 2 bases at J, with 18 bases between the two ends. This CDR3 has 16 amino acids. Study results and caveats: Shorter TCRB CDR3s, moderately but significantly so, were found in Type 1 diabetes patients in all four CD4+ subsets.

This receptor was obtained from a man aged 25-40 years with type 1 diabetes. The sample was central memory CD4+ T cells from blood. The gene calls are TRBV11-3 and TRBJ2-5; weak D call: TRBD2 (5 bases). In DNA form, the CDR3 reads TGTGCCAGCAGCCCTGGACTGCGGCGGCCGCAAGAGACCCAGTACTTC. It yields the protein CASSPGLRRPQETQYF.